A selection of T cell receptor beta chains follows, all from one sample in a study of CD4 T cells in relation to SARS-CoV-2 and coronaviruses. Method: immunoSEQ multiplex PCR; TCRdb's copy keeps in-frame clones and lacks some. The sample has 60,000 to 65,000 clones, 94% seen once. The sequencing sample was made of naive CD4+ T cells from PBMCs. The receptors derive from a human donor in good health. CDR3s include the opening cysteine and the closing phenylalanine or tryptophan. A D gene is named only where the DNA matches it firmly. Size values are once, few and many counts, or a class for expanded clones, and some rows have none.

j_call clone_size d_call v_call cdr3_nt cdr3_aa
TRBJ1-1 - - TRBV19 TGTGCCAGTAGTACTAGAGGTGATGCTGAAGCTTTCTTT CASSTRGDAEAFF
TRBJ2-1 once TRBD2 TRBV5-1 TGCGCCAGCAGCTTGGAGTTGGTTTTCGGGGGGGCCGGTGAGCAGTTCTTC CASSLELVFGGAGEQFF
TRBJ2-7 - TRBD2 TRBV27 TGTGCCAGCAGTTTATATCCAGCGGGAGGGCGAGGGTCTGTCTTC CASSLYPAGGRGSVF
TRBJ1-2 - - TRBV30 TGTGCCTGGATCCCCCGGGGGCTCAGCCCTAGGGGCTACACCTTC CAWIPRGLSPRGYTF
TRBJ2-7 - TRBD2 TRBV6-5 TGTGCCAGCAGGGGTTCGGGGGGAGCGGTCGAGCAGTACTTC CASRGSGGAVEQYF
TRBJ2-2 - - TRBV6-6 TGTGCCAGCAACAAGAGGGGCCCGAACACCGGGGAGCTGTTTTTT CASNKRGPNTGELFF
TRBJ1-1 - - TRBV28 TGTGCCAGCATAGGGTACACTGAAGCTTTCTTT CASIGYTEAFF
TRBJ2-7 - TRBD2 TRBV9 TGTGCCAGCAGCGAAACCGGGACTAGCGGGCTCCACGAGCAGTACTTC CASSETGTSGLHEQYF
TRBJ2-1 - TRBD2 TRBV29-1 TGCAGCGGTACCCTAGCGGGGGTGGGTGAGCAGTTCTTC CSGTLAGVGEQFF
TRBJ2-5 - - TRBV6-2/TRBV6-3 TGTGCCAGCAGTTACCTCCAGGGAATTTCGGAGACCCAGTACTTC CASSYLQGISETQYF
TRBJ1-3 - - TRBV27 TGTGCCAGCAGACGTTTGGACAACTCTGGAAACACCATATATTTT CASRRLDNSGNTIYF
TRBJ1-6 few - TRBV4-1 TGCGCCAGCAGCCCACCCGGCCGTATAAATTCACCCCTCCACTTT CASSPPGRINSPLHF
TRBJ1-1 - - TRBV11-3 TGTGCCAGCAGTAGAAGCGGACAGACGACTGAAGCTTTCTTT CASSRSGQTTEAFF
TRBJ1-3 - - TRBV28 TGTGCCAGTAGACCCAGGGAATATGGAAACACCATATATTTT CASRPREYGNTIYF
TRBJ2-7 - - TRBV10-2 TGCGCCAGCAGGGGGTTTTCGGGAGCCTACGAGCAGTACTTC CASRGFSGAYEQYF
TRBJ1-6 - TRBD1 TRBV30 TGTGCCTGGGGGTTCCGGGACAGGAAAAATAATTCACCCCTCCACTTT CAWGFRDRKNNSPLHF
TRBJ1-5 - - TRBV4-1 TGCGCCAGCAGCCAAGTCTGGGCCGGGGGCAAACAGCCCCAGCATTTT CASSQVWAGGKQPQHF
TRBJ2-1 - TRBD2 TRBV11-3 TGTGCCAGCAGCTTAGAGGGGGCGGGGGGAATCAATGAGCAGTTCTTC CASSLEGAGGINEQFF
TRBJ1-5 few - TRBV7-9 TGTGCCAGCGGGACGGACCGTAGCAATCAGCCCCAGCATTTT CASGTDRSNQPQHF
TRBJ2-5 - TRBD2 TRBV5-5 TGTGCCAGCAGCTTGAGGGCGTCTAGCGGAGCCCCGCGGGAGACCCAGTACTTC CASSLRASSGAPRETQYF
TRBJ2-7 - - TRBV7-2 TGTGCCAGCAGCTTATCGTCTTTGAGGGGCTCCGAGCAGTACTTC CASSLSSLRGSEQYF
TRBJ2-7 - - TRBV4-2 TGTGCCAGCAGCCAAGATTACAGCCCGGCCTACGAGCAGTACTTC CASSQDYSPAYEQYF
TRBJ2-1 - TRBD1 TRBV28 TGTGCCAGCAGTTTCCTGGGACAGGGGAACAATGAGCAGTTCTTC CASSFLGQGNNEQFF
TRBJ2-5 - TRBD2 TRBV5-5 TGTGCCAGCAGCGCGGGTGGAGCGGGAGTAGGGGAGACCCAGTACTTC CASSAGGAGVGETQYF
TRBJ1-2 - - TRBV4-2 TGTGCCAGCAGCCAAGATAAGGGATCTAACTATGGCTACACCTTC CASSQDKGSNYGYTF
TRBJ1-1 once - TRBV5-1 TGCGCCAGCAGCTTTGAGGCAGGGGTGGGCACTGAAGCTTTCTTT CASSFEAGVGTEAFF
TRBJ1-4 - TRBD1 TRBV3-1/TRBV3-2 TGTGCCAGCAGCCAAGCACCAGGGGGAGGGGAAAAACTGTTTTTT CASSQAPGGGEKLFF
TRBJ2-7 - TRBD1 TRBV5-1 TGCGCCAGCAGCGGGATTGGGACAGGTCTCTCCTACGAGCAGTACTTC CASSGIGTGLSYEQYF
TRBJ2-3 - - TRBV21-1 TGTGCCAGCATCTCGAGCGAAGGGGAAGTCACAGATACGCAGTATTTT CASISSEGEVTDTQYF
TRBJ2-7 - - TRBV11-2 TGTGCCAGCAGCTTAGGCCCCCGGGGCCGATCCGAGCAGTACTTC CASSLGPRGRSEQYF
TRBJ2-7 - - TRBV23-1 TGCGCCAGAGAGGAGGACGAGCAGTACTTC CAREEDEQYF
TRBJ2-7 - TRBD1 TRBV18 TGTGCCAGCTCACCTACAGGGGACGAGCAGTACTTC CASSPTGDEQYF
TRBJ2-5 - - TRBV6-6 TGTGCCAGCAGCCCCTTCGCCGACAGGATCCAAGAGACCCAGTACTTC CASSPFADRIQETQYF
TRBJ2-1 - - TRBV11-3 TGTGCCAGCAGCCCCGACTGGGGTGAGCAGTTCTTC CASSPDWGEQFF
TRBJ1-2 - - TRBV28 TGTGCCAGCAGTTTATGGACCGGGGGTCGGGGCTACACCTTC CASSLWTGGRGYTF
TRBJ2-2 - - TRBV28 TGTGCCAGCAGCCCGCCCATCGGAATAACCGGGCGGGAGCTGTTTTTT CASSPPIGITGRELFF